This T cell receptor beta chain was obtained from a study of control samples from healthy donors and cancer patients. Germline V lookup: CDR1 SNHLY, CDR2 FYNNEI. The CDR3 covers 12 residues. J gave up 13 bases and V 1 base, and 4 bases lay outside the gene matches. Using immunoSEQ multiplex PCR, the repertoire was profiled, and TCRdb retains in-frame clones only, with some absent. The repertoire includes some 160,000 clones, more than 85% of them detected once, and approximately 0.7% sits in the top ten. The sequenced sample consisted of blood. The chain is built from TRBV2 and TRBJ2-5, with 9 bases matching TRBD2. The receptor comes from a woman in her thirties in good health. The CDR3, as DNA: TGTGCCAGCAGTGAAGGGGGACTAGCAGGGTACTTC. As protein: CASSEGGLAGYF.